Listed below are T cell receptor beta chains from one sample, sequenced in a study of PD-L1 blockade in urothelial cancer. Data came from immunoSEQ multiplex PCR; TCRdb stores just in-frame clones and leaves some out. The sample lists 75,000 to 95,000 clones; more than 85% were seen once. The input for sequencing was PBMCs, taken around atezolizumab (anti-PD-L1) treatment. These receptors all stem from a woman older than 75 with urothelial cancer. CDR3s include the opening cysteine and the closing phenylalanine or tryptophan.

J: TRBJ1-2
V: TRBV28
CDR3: CASGGRVTGGYTF

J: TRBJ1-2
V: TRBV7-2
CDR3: CASSSGTGYDGYTF

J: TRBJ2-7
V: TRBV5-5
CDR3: CASSLLPSGSYEQYF

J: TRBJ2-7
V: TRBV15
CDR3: CATSPLGLSYEQYF

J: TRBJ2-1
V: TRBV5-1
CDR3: CASSNTYNEQFF

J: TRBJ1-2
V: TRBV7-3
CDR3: CASSLDGNGYTF

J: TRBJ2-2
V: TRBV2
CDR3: CASSRLATNTGELFF

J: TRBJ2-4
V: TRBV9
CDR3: CASSPGTSFPKNIQYF

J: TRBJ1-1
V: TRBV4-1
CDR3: CASSLTGTTNTEAFF

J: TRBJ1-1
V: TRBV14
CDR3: CASSRRAQTEAFF

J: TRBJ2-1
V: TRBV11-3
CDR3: CASSPAGTGPHNEQFF

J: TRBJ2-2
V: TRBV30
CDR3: CAWSEYRRRTGELFF

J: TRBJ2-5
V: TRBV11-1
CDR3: CASSTDRFQETQYF

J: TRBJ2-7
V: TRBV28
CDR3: CASSPPPSGGYEQYF

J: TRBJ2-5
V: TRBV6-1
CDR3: CASSGDNQETQYF

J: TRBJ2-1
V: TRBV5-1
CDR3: CASSSLADYNEQFF

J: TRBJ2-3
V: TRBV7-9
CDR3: CASTPDGRAYDTQYF

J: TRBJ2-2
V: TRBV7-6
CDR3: CASSLSSGANTGELFF

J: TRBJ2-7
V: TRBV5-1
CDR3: CASSSGTSGYEQYF

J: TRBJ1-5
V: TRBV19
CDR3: CASSILGTGSNQPQHF

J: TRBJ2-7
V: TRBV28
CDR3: CASSLTGNYEQYF

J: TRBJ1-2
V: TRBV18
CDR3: CASSNLARKNYGYTF

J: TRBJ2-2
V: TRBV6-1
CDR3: CASSRDRASGELFF

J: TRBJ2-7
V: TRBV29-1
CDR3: CSFTSGYYEQYF

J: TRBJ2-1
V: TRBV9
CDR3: CASSTGSSGNEQFF

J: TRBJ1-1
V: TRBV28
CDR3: CASSINRGRATEAFF

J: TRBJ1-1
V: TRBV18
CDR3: CASSLYSQGGNTEAFF

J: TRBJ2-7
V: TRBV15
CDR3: CATSRDPQTYEQYF

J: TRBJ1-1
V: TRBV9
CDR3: CATNDLRGGRVTEAFF

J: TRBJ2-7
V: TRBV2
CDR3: CASAGQGSISEQYF

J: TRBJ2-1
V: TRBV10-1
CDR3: CASSGPGAYNEQFF

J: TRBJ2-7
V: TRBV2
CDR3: CASSDSPLTYEQYF

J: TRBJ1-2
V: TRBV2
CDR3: CASKEVGSGYTF

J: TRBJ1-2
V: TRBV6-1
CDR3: CASSEAVGQIYGYTF

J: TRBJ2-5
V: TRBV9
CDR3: CASSGGAGEETQYF

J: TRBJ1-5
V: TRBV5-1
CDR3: CASSFQPGQRQPQHF

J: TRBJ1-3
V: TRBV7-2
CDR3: CASSLAGDSGGNTIYF

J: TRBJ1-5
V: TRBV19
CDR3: CASSIALDSFGQPQHF

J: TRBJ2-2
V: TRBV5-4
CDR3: CASSLGQNTGELFF

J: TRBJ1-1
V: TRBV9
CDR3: CASSVDAFREGEAFF

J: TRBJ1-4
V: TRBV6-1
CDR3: CASSAQALAELFF

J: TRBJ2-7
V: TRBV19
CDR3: CASSAGTAAYEQYF

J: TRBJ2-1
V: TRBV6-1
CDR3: CASSEWRDRTYNEQFF

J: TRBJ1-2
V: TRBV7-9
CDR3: CASSLAKGASLQGYTF

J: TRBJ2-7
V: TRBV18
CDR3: CASSPTSKHSYEQYF

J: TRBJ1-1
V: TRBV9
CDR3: CASSVGQGVPEAFF

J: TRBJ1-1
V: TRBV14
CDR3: CASSQRGWTTEAFF

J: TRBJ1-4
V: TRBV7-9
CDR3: CASSLMGDRPNEKLFF

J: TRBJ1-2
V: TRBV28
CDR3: CASSTPRGNLYGYTF

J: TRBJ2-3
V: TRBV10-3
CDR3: CAIRPGGGTDTQYF

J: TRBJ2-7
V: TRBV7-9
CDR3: CASSLVAGRWEQYF

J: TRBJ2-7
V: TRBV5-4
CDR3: CASSLSQGRGSGEQYF

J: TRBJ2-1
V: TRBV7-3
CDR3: CASSLSTSGSSYNEQFF